This T cell receptor (beta chain) was identified during a study of blood T cell repertoires in COVID-19 (dated by TCRdb to 2020 to 2021). General notes on the study: Samples from collaborators originated in the United States, Italy and Spain and spanned both the acute and convalescent phases of COVID-19. The prospective study material was composed of cDNA or gDNA derived from T cells, B-cell-depleted T cells, or PBMCs. The dataset comprised deeply sampled blood TCRbeta repertoires from subjects exposed to, actively infected with, or recovered from COVID-19. The repertoires were released in a freely available public database intended as a resource for research on the immune response to SARS-CoV-2. Samples came from the ongoing ImmuneRACE study (first 160 participants) plus 1,254 subjects from 6 global collaborators. The sample metadata nearly always contained a de-identified subject ID, COVID-19 status, age in years and sex. HLA class I and class II types, where available, came from metadata supplied by the sample provider rather than from assay-based typing. Findings and caveats that apply to the study as a whole: Clinical and demographic metadata were provided uncurated, with the amount varying by source and participant.

The count of this clone is one. It lacks a known antigen. No clone much larger than this one lies a single base away; base qualities are absent. The collaborating institutions used their own protocols to collect whole blood in K2EDTA tubes. For TCRbeta analysis, collaborators shipped samples as frozen whole blood, isolated PBMCs, or DNA extracted from either of those sample types. Trimming leaves V shorter by 5 bases and J shorter by 2 bases, with the junction holding 2 bases beyond the gene matches. Via the germline V gene (reference sequence), CDR1 is MNHEY and CDR2 SMNVEV. The CDR3 sequence holds 14 residues, the cysteine and phenylalanine included. The entry retains the CDR3 DNA only, 42 bases that are in frame from base 1. TCRbeta CDR3 regions were amplified from genomic DNA using the immunoSEQ Assay, a bias-controlled multiplex PCR. On the authors' methods: Nucleated cell counts per sample were estimated from amplification of reference gene primers within the assay. To quantify the absolute abundance of each unique TCRbeta CDR3 rearrangement, sequence reads were collapsed and filtered. For each sample, productive Simpson clonality was calculated as the square root of Simpson's diversity index across productive rearrangements. TCRdb holds this immuneACCESS table with in-frame rearrangements only. Some clones are missing; in checked studies, unresolved V genes explain under half, and the rest has no known cause. V, J and clone size reflect that table, while D and trimming were determined from the DNA. The table for this sample lists roughly 200,000 clones; approximately 85% of them were counted only once. The ten largest clones capture roughly 3.5% of the sample.

The V and J genes are TRBV27 and TRBJ2-7; 11 junctional bases match TRBD2. The source material was peripheral blood. This clonotype originated in a man between 60 and 75 years old with acute or convalescent COVID-19. The CDR3 protein is CASSRLAGPYEQYF. The sequenced DNA: TGTGCCAGCAGTAGACTAGCGGGGCCCTACGAGCAGTACTTC.